One T cell receptor (beta chain) is described in this entry. Its antigen is still unknown. This sample was taken from a study of vaccination and CD4 T cells after COVID-19. Across the whole study: Cultures serving as controls received a peptide pool (CEFX or HIV-1 Nef) or no peptide.

Once obtained from cultured CD4+ T cells, the DNA was sequenced using the Oncomine TCR Beta short-read assay. TCRdb recomputed calls from the PCR reads with MiXCR, one row per CDR3 protein. The data show about 18,000 distinct CDR3 sequences, roughly 78% seen once. The sample's treatment: roughly 11-day PBMC culture with coronavirus spike peptide pools or control peptides (ViraFEST assay). Germline values: CDR1 MNHEY, CDR2 SMNVEV (reference sequence). V lost 6 bases, J lost 3 bases, and 14 bases lay in between. This CDR3 contains 14 residues. The chain couples TRBV27 to TRBJ1-2, with D perhaps matching TRBD1 (5 bases). This clonotype originated in a human donor who received a COVID-19 vaccine. This specimen was CD4+ T cells from blood, cultured in vitro, taken after SARS-CoV-2 vaccination. The CDR3 region is CASRPHGGHYGYTF. The CDR3 coding sequence is TGTGCCAGCAGGCCTCACGGGGGACACTATGGCTACACCTTC.